The 25 T cell receptor beta chains below come from one sample, sequenced in a study of cytomegalovirus exposure and HLA in healthy donors. It was with 60 Vbeta and 13 Jbeta primers that the PCR ran. The repertoire was sequenced with immunoSEQ multiplex PCR; TCRdb's copy has only in-frame clones and lacks some. The profile shows about 160,000 clones, approximately 73% of them singletons. Sequenced material: PBMCs. Receptors originate from a man between 50 and 59 years old in good health and CMV-seronegative.

The chain combines TRBV9 with TRBJ2-3; D is possibly TRBD1 (5 bases). The CDR3 sequence is 16 residues long. Germline CDR1 reads SGDLS; CDR2 reads YYNGEE. V lost 4 bases and J 0 bases, leaving 15 bases between the germline ends. This chain's CDR3 is CASSLSQGSSTDTQYF. DNA for the CDR3: TGTGCCAGCAGCTTAAGCCAGGGATCTAGCACAGATACGCAGTATTTT.

This chain connects TRBV7-2 to TRBJ2-2, with 9 nucleotides matching TRBD2. The CDR3 is 15 amino acids. The germline gives CDR1 SGHTA, CDR2 FQGNSA. Unmatched junction bases numbered 5, after V lost 5 bases and J lost 4 bases. The CDR3 loop is CASSPTSGRTGELFF. CDR3 DNA sequence: TGTGCCAGCAGCCCGACTAGCGGACGCACCGGGGAGCTGTTTTTT.

The rearrangement joins TRBV27 to TRBJ2-3, with 8 bases aligning to TRBD2. The germline V gene encodes CDR1 MNHEY and CDR2 SMNVEV (reference sequence). Trimming removed 6 bases from V and 3 bases from J; junction bases left unmatched: 8. There are 15 residues in the CDR3. CDR3 sequence reads: CASRVTGGPTDTQYF. CDR3 in DNA: TGTGCCAGCAGGGTCACGGGGGGGCCTACAGATACGCAGTATTTT.

This clone turned up a few times. The V gene is TRBV6-5, the J gene TRBJ1-5, with a possible D match to TRBD1 (5 bases). Germline V gene data show CDR1 as MNHEY and CDR2 as SVGAGI. The CDR3 is 15 amino acids. V dropped 3 bases and J dropped 0 bases, with 9 bases sitting between them. This CDR3 reads CASSYDSDSNQPQHF. Here the CDR3 DNA reads TGTGCCAGCAGTTATGACAGTGATAGCAATCAGCCCCAGCATTTT.

The chain combines TRBV7-3 with TRBJ2-3, with 7 bases lining up with TRBD1. The CDR3 has 15 residues. Germline values: CDR1 SGHTA, CDR2 FQGTGA. With V trimmed by 5 bases and J by 0 bases, 5 bases remained unmatched. This CDR3 is CASSLSGGSTDTQYF. In DNA form, the CDR3 reads TGTGCCAGCAGCCTTTCAGGGGGTAGCACAGATACGCAGTATTTT.

The chain combines TRBV18 with TRBJ1-6, with no clear D. With 5 bases removed from V and 5 bases from J, the gap between germline ends came to 7 bases. There are 13 residues in the CDR3. Germline CDR1 reads KGHSH; CDR2 reads LQKENI. The CDR3 DNA follows: TGTGCCAGCTCAGGCAGAAATAATTCACCCCTCCACTTT. Translating it yields CASSGRNNSPLHF. The complete variable domain, with remaining parts taken from reference TRBV18 and TRBJ1-6, reads NAGVMQNPRHLVRRRGQEARLRCSPMKGHSHVYWYRQLPEEGLKFMVYLQKENIIDESGMPKERFSAEFPKEGPSILRIQQVVRGDSAAYFCASSGRNNSPLHFGNGTRLTVT.

The chain uses TRBV12-5 and TRBJ1-1; 8 bases match TRBD1. V lost 5 bases to trimming and J lost 7 bases; unmatched junction nucleotides: 9. CDR1 is LGHNT and CDR2 is FRNRAP in the germline V gene. The CDR3 length is 14 residues. The CDR3 DNA sequence: TGTGCTAGTGGTCAAAGGACAGGGCCCTTTGAAGCTTTCTTT. Its protein is CASGQRTGPFEAFF.

The V gene is TRBV5-1, the J gene TRBJ1-3, with TRBD1 matching 8 bases. CDR1 is SGHRS, CDR2 YFSETQ, per germline. V shed 4 bases and J 2 bases; nucleotides not matched to a gene: 8. The CDR3 consists of 16 residues. Here the CDR3 reads CASSPDRESTGNTIYF. CDR3 coding DNA: TGCGCCAGCAGCCCGGACAGGGAGTCGACTGGAAACACCATATATTTT. The full variable domain, rest sourced from reference TRBV5-1 and TRBJ1-3, is KAGVTQTPRYLIKTRGQQVTLSCSPISGHRSVSWYQQTPGQGLQFLFEYFSETQRNKGNFPGRFSGRQFSNSRSEMNVSTLELGDSALYLCASSPDRESTGNTIYFGEGSWLTVV.

This chain links TRBV7-9 with TRBJ1-1; TRBD1 is a possible D gene (6 bases). V lost 5 bases and J lost 6, with 13 bases in between. Germline loops: CDR1 SEHNR, CDR2 FQNEAQ (reference sequence). The CDR3 totals 13 residues. This CDR3 reads CASSPQGGAEAFF. For the CDR3, the DNA is TGTGCCAGCAGCCCGCAAGGGGGGGCTGAAGCTTTCTTT.

The chain has TRBV2 and TRBJ2-7, with 9 bases matching TRBD2. The CDR3 has 12 residues. Per germline, CDR1 SNHLY and CDR2 FYNNEI. The junction had 2 bases not matched to a gene; V was cut back by 6 bases and J by 5 bases. This CDR3 is CASRRLADEQYF. The CDR3 DNA follows: TGTGCCAGCAGACGACTAGCGGACGAGCAGTACTTC.

The CDR3 DNA reads TGCGCCAGCAGCTTGAGGACAGGTTCGAACACCGGGGAGCTGTTTTTT. Protein: CASSLRTGSNTGELFF. The chain uses TRBV5-1 and TRBJ2-2; TRBD1 agrees at 7 bases. Germline V gene data show CDR1 as SGHRS and CDR2 as YFSETQ. J was trimmed by 0 bases and V by 1 base; bases with no gene match: 3. This CDR3 is 16 amino acids long.

This chain joins TRBV10-3 and TRBJ2-5, with TRBD1 identical over 8 bases. Unmatched junction bases numbered 2, after V lost 2 bases and J lost 0 bases. Germline CDR1 and CDR2: ENHRY and SYGVKD. The CDR3 length is 15 residues. In DNA, the CDR3 is TGTGCCATCAGTGAGAGGACAGGGTACCAAGAGACCCAGTACTTC. Translation gives CAISERTGYQETQYF.

CDR3 nucleotide sequence: TGTGCCAGCAGTTTTTATCTAACAGGGGCGATAAGCTCCTACGAGCAGTACTTC. Its protein product is CASSFYLTGAISSYEQYF. The chain combines TRBV28 with TRBJ2-7; 7 bases map to TRBD1. CDR1 and CDR2 (germline): MDHEN, SYDVKM. The CDR3 contains 18 residues. J was trimmed by 0 bases and V by 3 bases; bases with no gene match: 14.

The V call is TRBV6-6, the J call TRBJ2-3; D possibly corresponds to TRBD2 (6 bases). CDR1 is MNHNY and CDR2 is SVGAGI in the germline V gene (reference sequence). The CDR3 covers 15 residues. Trimming took 6 bases from V and 4 from J, leaving 17 bases between them. The DNA of the CDR3 is TGTGCCAGCAGACAAAATCGGGGGACGGCAGATACGCAGTATTTT. It is translated as CASRQNRGTADTQYF.

The chain has TRBV27 and TRBJ2-1; a weak D match, TRBD1 (5 bases). The CDR3 totals 12 residues. The germline V gene encodes CDR1 MNHEY and CDR2 SMNVEV (reference sequence). Trimming took off 5 bases at V and 8 bases at J, with 10 bases between the two ends. The CDR3: CASSTQGYEQFF. In nucleotides, the CDR3 is TGTGCCAGCAGTACCCAGGGCTATGAGCAGTTCTTC.

The V and J genes are TRBV28 and TRBJ1-5; 7 bases align to TRBD1. Germline V gene sequence: CDR1 MDHEN, CDR2 SYDVKM. This CDR3 comprises 14 residues. With V trimmed by 2 bases and J by 7 bases, 5 bases remained unmatched. For the CDR3, the DNA is TGTGCCAGCAGTTTAAGACAGGGCGGACAGCCCCAGCATTTT. Residues: CASSLRQGGQPQHF.

This clone was recorded only once. In DNA, the CDR3 is TGTGCCAGTAGTACCCCAGGAGCGGTGGAATCGACGCAGTATTTT. It translates to CASSTPGAVESTQYF. The chain couples TRBV19 to TRBJ2-3, with D possibly matching TRBD2 (5 bases). The CDR3 contains 15 residues. V lost 4 bases to trimming and J lost 9 bases, with 20 bases between them. Looked up from germline, CDR1 is LNHDA and CDR2 is SQIVND (reference sequence). The full variable domain, in which reference TRBV19 and TRBJ2-3 provide the parts outside the CDR3, is DGGITQSPKYLFRKEGQNVTLSCEQNLNHDAMYWYRQDPGQGLRLIYYSQIVNDFQKGDIAEGYSVSREKKESFPLTVTSAQKNPTAFYLCASSTPGAVESTQYFGPGTRLTVL.

In this sample, this clone turned up a few times. Here the CDR3 DNA reads TGTGCCATCAGTGAGTCTCACCAAGGACAGGGGAGCTATGGCTACACCTTC. Amino acid sequence: CAISESHQGQGSYGYTF. The rearrangement links TRBV10-3 to TRBJ1-2; 9 bases align to TRBD1. J was trimmed by 4 bases and V by 0 bases; bases with no gene match: 9. Germline CDR1 is ENHRY and CDR2 is SYGVKD. This CDR3 is built from 17 residues.

A word on this clone: Other nucleotide sequences in the sample specify the same CDR3. V is TRBV19 and J is TRBJ2-3, with 7 bases matching TRBD1. Per the germline V gene, CDR1 is LNHDA and CDR2 is SQIVND (reference sequence). After removal of 4 bases from V and 1 base from J, the junction contained 2 bases not matched to a gene. CDR3 length equals 14 residues. The DNA for the CDR3 is TGTGCCAGTAGTAACAGGGGAGGCACAGATACGCAGTATTTT. This gives the protein CASSNRGGTDTQYF.

The V and J genes are TRBV10-2 and TRBJ1-2, with D tentatively TRBD1 (5 bases). Germline V lookup: CDR1 WSHSY, CDR2 SAAADI. The V end was cut by 0 bases, the J end by 4 bases, with 9 bases between. This CDR3 region has 14 residues. CDR3: CASSESGGAYGYTF. CDR3 bases: TGCGCCAGCAGTGAGTCGGGGGGTGCCTATGGCTACACCTTC.

V gene TRBV7-2 combines with J gene TRBJ2-5; tentative D call: TRBD1 (6 bases). This CDR3 spans 15 amino acids. From germline, CDR1 is SGHTA and CDR2 FQGNSA. V lost 3 bases, J lost 5 bases, and 16 bases lay in between. The CDR3 nucleotides read TGTGCCAGCAGCTTGGCCAGGGGCCTAGTTGAGACCCAGTACTTC. Translation: CASSLARGLVETQYF.

The chain has TRBV2 and TRBJ2-1, with TRBD2 matching over 9 bases. The CDR3 sequence is 20 residues long. V shed 2 bases, J shed 7 bases, and the junction held 21 bases outside the gene matches. Germline-derived CDR1 and CDR2 are SNHLY and FYNNEI. The CDR3 loop reads CASSEPIGQVTGTSLNEQFF. CDR3 in DNA: TGTGCCAGCAGTGAACCCATAGGACAGGTTACCGGGACTAGCTTAAATGAGCAGTTCTTC.

This chain uses TRBV6-4 with TRBJ2-1; the match to TRBD2 covers 7 bases. V was clipped by 3 bases and J by 2 bases; unmatched bases: 7. Germline lookup yields CDR1 MRHNA and CDR2 SNTAGT. The CDR3 covers 16 residues. The CDR3, as DNA: TGTGCCAGCAGTGAGGGGTTAGCGGGTCCCTACAATGAGCAGTTCTTC. Its translation: CASSEGLAGPYNEQFF.

The chain uses TRBV5-4 and TRBJ2-7; 10 nucleotides agree with TRBD2. The CDR3 has 14 amino acids. Trimming removed 4 bases from V and 3 bases from J; junction bases left unmatched: 4. Germline values: CDR1 SGHNT, CDR2 YYREEE (reference sequence). CDR3 in DNA: TGTGCCAGCAGCCACGCTAGCGGGAGCTACGAGCAGTACTTC. It codes for CASSHASGSYEQYF.

The rearrangement joins TRBV6-1 to TRBJ1-5; weak D call: TRBD1 (6 bases). The CDR3 sequence is 16 residues long. The germline V gene has CDR1 MNHNS and CDR2 SASEGT. With 4 bases removed from V and 1 base from J, the gap between germline ends came to 14 bases. The CDR3 loop reads CASSGNRVPSNQPQHF. CDR3 bases: TGTGCCAGCAGTGGTAACAGGGTCCCAAGCAATCAGCCCCAGCATTTT.